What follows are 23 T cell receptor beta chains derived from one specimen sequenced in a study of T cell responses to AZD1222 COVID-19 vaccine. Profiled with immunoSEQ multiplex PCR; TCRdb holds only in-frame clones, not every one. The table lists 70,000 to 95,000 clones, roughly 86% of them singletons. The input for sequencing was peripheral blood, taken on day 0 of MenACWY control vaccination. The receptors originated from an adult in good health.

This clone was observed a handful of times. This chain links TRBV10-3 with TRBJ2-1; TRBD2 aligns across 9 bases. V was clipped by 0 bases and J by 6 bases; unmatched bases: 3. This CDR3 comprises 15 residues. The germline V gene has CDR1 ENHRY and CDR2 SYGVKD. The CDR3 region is CAISESMRGGNEQFF. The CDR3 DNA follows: TGTGCCATCAGTGAGTCGATGCGGGGGGGCAATGAGCAGTTCTTC.

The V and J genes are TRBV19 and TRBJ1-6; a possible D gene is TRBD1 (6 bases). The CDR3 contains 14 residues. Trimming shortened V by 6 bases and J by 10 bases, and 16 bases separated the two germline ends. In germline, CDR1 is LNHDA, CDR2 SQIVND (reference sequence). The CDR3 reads CASSPGELDSPLHF. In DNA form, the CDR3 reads TGTGCCAGTAGCCCAGGGGAGCTAGACTCACCCCTCCACTTT.

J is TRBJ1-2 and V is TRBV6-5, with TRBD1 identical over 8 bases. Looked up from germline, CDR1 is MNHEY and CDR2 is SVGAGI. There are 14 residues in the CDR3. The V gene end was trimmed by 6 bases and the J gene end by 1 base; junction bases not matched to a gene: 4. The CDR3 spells CASRDRADNYGYTF. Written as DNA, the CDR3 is TGTGCCAGCAGGGACAGGGCCGATAACTATGGCTACACCTTC.

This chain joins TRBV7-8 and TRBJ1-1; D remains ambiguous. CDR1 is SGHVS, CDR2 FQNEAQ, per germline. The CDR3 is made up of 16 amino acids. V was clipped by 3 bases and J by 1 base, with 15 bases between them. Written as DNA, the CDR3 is TGTGCCAGCAGCTTTGATCGCCTGGGCGGGAACACTGAAGCTTTCTTT. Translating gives CASSFDRLGGNTEAFF.

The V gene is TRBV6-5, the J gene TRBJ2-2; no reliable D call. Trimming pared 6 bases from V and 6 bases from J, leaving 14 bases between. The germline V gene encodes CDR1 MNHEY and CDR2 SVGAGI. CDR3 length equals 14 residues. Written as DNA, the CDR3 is TGTGCCAGCAGGAGAATAGGCGGTCCCGGGGAGCTGTTTTTT. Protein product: CASRRIGGPGELFF.

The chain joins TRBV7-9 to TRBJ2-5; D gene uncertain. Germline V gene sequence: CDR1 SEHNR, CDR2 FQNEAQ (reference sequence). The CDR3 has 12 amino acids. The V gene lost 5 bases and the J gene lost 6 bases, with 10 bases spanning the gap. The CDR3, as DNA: TGTGCCAGCAGCCAATCAGAGCAGACCCAGTACTTC. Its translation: CASSQSEQTQYF.

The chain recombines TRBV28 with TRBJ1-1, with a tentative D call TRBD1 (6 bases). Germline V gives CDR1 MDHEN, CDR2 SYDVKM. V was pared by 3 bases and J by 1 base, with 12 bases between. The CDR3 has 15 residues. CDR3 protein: CASSFRGRGNTEAFF. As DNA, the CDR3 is TGTGCCAGCAGTTTTCGGGGCAGGGGGAACACTGAAGCTTTCTTT.

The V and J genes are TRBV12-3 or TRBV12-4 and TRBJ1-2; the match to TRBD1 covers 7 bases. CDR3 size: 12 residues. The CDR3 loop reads CAAATGHYGYTF. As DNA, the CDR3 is TGTGCTGCTGCGACAGGGCACTATGGCTACACCTTC.

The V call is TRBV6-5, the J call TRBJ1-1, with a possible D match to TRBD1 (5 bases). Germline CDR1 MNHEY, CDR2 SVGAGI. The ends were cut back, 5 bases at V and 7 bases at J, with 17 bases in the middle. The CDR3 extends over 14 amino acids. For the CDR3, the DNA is TGTGCCAGCAGTATCTCAGGGCTCCCAAGTGAAGCTTTCTTT. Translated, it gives CASSISGLPSEAFF.

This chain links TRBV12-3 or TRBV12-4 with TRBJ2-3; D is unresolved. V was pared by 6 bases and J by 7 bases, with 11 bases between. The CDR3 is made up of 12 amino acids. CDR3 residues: CASSQLLNTQYF. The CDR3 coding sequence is TGTGCCAGCAGCCAACTATTAAATACGCAGTATTTT.

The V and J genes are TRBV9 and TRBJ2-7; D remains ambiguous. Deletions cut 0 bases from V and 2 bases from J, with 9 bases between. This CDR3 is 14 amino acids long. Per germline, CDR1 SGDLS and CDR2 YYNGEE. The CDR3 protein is CASSVEVGTYEQYF. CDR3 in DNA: TGTGCCAGCAGCGTAGAAGTGGGTACCTACGAGCAGTACTTC.

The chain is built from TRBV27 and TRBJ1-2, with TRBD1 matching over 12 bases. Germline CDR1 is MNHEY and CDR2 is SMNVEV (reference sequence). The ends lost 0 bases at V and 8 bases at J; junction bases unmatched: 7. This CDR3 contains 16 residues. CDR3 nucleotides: TGTGCCAGCAGTTTATCTGGGACAGGGGGCTTGAAAGGCTACACCTTC. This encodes CASSLSGTGGLKGYTF.

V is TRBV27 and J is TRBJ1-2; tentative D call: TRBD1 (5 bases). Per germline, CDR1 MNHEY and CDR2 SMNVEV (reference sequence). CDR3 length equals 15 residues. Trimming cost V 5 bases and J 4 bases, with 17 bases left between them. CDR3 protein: CASSPSGGGGYGYTF. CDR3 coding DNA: TGTGCCAGCAGTCCGTCGGGGGGAGGCGGCTATGGCTACACCTTC.

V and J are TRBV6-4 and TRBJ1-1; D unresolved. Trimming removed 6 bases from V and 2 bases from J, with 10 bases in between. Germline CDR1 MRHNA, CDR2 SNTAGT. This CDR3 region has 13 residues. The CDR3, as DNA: TGTGCCAGCAGCCAAGGCTCCAACACTGAAGCTTTCTTT. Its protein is CASSQGSNTEAFF.

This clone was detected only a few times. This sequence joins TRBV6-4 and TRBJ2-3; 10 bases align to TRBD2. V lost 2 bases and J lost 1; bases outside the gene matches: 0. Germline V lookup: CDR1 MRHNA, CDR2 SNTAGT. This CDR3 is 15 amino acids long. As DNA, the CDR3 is TGTGCCAGCAGTGACGGGACTAGCGGCACAGATACGCAGTATTTT. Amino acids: CASSDGTSGTDTQYF.

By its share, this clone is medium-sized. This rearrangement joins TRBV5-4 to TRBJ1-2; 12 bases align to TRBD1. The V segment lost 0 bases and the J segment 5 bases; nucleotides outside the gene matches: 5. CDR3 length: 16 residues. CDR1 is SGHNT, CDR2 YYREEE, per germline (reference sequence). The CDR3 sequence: CASSLGGTGGRYGYTF. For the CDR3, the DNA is TGTGCCAGCAGCTTGGGAGGGACAGGGGGCCGTTATGGCTACACCTTC. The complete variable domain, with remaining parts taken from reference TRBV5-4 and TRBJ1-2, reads ETGVTQSPTHLIKTRGQQVTLRCSSQSGHNTVSWYQQALGQGPQFIFQYYREEENGRGNFPPRFSGLQFPNYSSELNVNALELDDSALYLCASSLGGTGGRYGYTFGSGTRLTVV.

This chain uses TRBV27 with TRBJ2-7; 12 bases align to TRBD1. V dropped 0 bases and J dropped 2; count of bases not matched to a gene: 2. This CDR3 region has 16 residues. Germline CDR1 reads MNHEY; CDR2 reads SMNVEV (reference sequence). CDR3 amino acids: CASSLSGQGAPYEQYF. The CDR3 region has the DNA TGTGCCAGCAGTTTATCGGGACAGGGGGCCCCCTACGAGCAGTACTTC.

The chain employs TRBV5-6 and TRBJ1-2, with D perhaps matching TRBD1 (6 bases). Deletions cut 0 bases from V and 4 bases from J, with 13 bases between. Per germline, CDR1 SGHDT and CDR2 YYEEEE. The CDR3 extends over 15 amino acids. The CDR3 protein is CASSLVGGAGYGYTF. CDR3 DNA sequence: TGTGCCAGCAGCTTGGTGGGGGGCGCTGGCTATGGCTACACCTTC.

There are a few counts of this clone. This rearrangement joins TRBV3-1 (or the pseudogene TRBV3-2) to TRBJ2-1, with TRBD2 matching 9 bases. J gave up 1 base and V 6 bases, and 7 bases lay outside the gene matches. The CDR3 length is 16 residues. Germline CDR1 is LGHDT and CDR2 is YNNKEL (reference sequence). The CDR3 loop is CASRPGLAMSYNEQFF. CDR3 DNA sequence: TGTGCCAGCAGACCAGGACTAGCGATGTCCTACAATGAGCAGTTCTTC.

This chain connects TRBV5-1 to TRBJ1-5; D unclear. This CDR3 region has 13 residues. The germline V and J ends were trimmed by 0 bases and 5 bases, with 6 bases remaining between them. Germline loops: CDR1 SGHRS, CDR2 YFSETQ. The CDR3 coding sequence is TGCGCCAGCAGCTTGGAGGGATATCAGCCCCAGCATTTT. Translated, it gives CASSLEGYQPQHF.

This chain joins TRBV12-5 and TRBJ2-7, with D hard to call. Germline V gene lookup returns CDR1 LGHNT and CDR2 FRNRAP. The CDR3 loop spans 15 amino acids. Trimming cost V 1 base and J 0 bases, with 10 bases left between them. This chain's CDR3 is CASGLGEFRSYEQYF. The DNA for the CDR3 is TGTGCTAGTGGTTTGGGGGAATTCCGCTCCTACGAGCAGTACTTC.

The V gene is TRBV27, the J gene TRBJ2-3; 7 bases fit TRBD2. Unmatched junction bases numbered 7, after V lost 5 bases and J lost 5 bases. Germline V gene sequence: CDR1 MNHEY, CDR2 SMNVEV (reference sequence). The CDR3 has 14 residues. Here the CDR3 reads CASSLQRGRDTQYF. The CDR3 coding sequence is TGTGCCAGCAGTCTCCAGCGGGGCCGAGATACGCAGTATTTT.

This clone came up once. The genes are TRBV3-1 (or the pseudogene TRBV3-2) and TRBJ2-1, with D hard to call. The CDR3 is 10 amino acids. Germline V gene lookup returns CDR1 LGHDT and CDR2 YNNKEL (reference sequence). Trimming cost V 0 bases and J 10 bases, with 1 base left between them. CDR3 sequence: CASSQEEQFF. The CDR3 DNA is TGTGCCAGCAGCCAAGAGGAGCAGTTCTTC.